This T cell receptor (beta chain) was observed in a study of blood T cell repertoires in COVID-19. Authors' methods: Amplified reference gene primers provided the basis for estimating nucleated cell counts. Sequencing used immunoSEQ multiplex PCR; TCRdb keeps in-frame clones, though not all of them. That table furnishes V, J and clone size, whereas the DNA furnished D and trimming. The sample shows 90,000 to 120,000 clones, more than 60% of them seen only once. The germline CDR1 and CDR2 sequences are GTSNPN and SVGIG (reference sequence). Losses at the gene ends were 1 base for V and 1 base for J; bases not matched to a gene: 8. This CDR3 has 17 amino acids.

This rearrangement joins TRBV30 to TRBJ2-3; 10 bases line up with TRBD2. The sequence was obtained from a man between 65 and 80 years old with active or convalescent COVID-19. Input material: peripheral blood. The DNA for the CDR3 is TGTGCCTGGAGTGAGGAGCCTCTAGCGGGAGGCACAGATACGCAGTATTTT. Its protein product is CAWSEEPLAGGTDTQYF.